This T cell receptor beta chain was identified during a study of blood T cell repertoires in COVID-19. Study at large: Sites in the United States, Italy and Spain provided acute and convalescent COVID-19 samples.

Deletions cut 5 bases from V and 6 bases from J, with 26 bases between. Looked up from germline, CDR1 is PRHDT and CDR2 is FYEKMQ (reference sequence). This CDR3 comprises 18 residues. Per the study methods: How many nucleated cells were present was estimated from reference gene primer amplification. This table comes from immunoSEQ multiplex PCR, and its TCRdb copy is limited to in-frame clones, with some not included. From that table come the V and J calls and clone size; the DNA was used to work out D and trimming. The sample consists of approximately 350,000 clones, around 83% of them appearing once.

The chain combines TRBV13 with TRBJ2-4, with D uncertain. What was sequenced was peripheral blood. This TCR derives from a man aged 25 to 40 with active or convalescent COVID-19. The CDR3 nucleotides read TGTGCCAGCAGCCCTCGTTCCTATAATCTCCTTGGGCTAAACATTCAGTACTTC. Translation: CASSPRSYNLLGLNIQYF.